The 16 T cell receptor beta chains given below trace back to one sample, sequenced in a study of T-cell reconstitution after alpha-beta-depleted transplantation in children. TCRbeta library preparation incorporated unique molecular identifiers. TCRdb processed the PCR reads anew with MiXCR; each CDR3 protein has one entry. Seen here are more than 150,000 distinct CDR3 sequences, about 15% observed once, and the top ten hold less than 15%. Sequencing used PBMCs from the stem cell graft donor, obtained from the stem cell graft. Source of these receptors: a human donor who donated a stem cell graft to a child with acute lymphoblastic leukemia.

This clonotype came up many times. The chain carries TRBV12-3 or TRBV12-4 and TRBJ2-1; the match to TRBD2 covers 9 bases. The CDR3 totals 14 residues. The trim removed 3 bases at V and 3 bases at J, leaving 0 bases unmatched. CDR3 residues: CASSLREGYNEQFF. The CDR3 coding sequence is TGTGCCAGCAGTTTGCGGGAGGGCTACAATGAGCAGTTCTTC.

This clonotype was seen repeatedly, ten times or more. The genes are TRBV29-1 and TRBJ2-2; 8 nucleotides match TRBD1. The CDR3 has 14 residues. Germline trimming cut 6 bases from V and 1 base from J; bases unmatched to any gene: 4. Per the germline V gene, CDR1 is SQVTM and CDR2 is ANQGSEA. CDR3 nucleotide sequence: TGCAGCGTAGCCGGGACAGGGAACACCGGGGAGCTGTTTTTT. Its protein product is CSVAGTGNTGELFF.

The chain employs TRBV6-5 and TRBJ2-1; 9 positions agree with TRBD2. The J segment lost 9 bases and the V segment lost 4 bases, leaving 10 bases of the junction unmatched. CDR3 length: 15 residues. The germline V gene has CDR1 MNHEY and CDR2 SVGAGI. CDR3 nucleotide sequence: TGTGCCAGCAGTTCCCCTAGCGGGAAGATAGGTGAGCAGTTCTTC. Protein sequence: CASSSPSGKIGEQFF.

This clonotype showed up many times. CDR3 region: CASSPTRRAGSGAFF. The DNA for the CDR3 is TGTGCCAGCAGCCCAACCCGTAGGGCCGGGTCGGGAGCTTTCTTT. The V gene is TRBV11-3, the J gene TRBJ1-1; D is unclear. The CDR3 totals 15 residues. V lost 5 bases, J lost 10 bases, and 23 bases lay in between. CDR1 and CDR2 (germline): SGHNT, YENEEA.

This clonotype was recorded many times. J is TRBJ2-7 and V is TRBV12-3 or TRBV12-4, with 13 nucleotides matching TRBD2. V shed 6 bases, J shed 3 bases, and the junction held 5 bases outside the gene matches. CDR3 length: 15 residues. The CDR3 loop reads CASSPGLAGHYEQYF. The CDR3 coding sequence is TGTGCCAGCAGCCCGGGACTAGCGGGGCACTACGAGCAGTACTTC.

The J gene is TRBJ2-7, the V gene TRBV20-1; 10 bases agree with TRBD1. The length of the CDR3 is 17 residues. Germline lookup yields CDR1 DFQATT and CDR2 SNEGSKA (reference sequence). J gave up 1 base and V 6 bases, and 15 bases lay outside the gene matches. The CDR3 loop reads CSARKAGTGVKSYEQYF. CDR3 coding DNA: TGCAGTGCCCGAAAGGCCGGGACAGGGGTAAAATCCTACGAGCAGTACTTC.

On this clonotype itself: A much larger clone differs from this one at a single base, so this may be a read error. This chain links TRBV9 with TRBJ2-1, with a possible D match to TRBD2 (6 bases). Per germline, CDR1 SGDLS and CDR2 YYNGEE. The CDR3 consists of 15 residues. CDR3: CASSVRERSYNERFF. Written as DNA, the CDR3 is TGTGCCAGCAGCGTGCGGGAAAGATCCTACAATGAGCGGTTCTTC.

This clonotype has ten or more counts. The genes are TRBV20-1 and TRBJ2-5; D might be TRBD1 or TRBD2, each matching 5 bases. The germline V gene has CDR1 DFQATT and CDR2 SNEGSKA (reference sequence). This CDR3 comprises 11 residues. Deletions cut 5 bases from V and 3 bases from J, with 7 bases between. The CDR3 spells CSAGGEETQYF. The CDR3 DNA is TGCAGTGCTGGGGGAGAAGAGACCCAGTACTTC.

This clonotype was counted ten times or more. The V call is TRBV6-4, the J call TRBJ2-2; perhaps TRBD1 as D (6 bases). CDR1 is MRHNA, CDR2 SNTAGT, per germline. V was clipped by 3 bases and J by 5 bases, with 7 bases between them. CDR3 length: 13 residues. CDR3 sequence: CASSDQGTGELFF. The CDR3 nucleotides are TGTGCCAGCAGTGATCAGGGGACCGGGGAGCTGTTTTTT.

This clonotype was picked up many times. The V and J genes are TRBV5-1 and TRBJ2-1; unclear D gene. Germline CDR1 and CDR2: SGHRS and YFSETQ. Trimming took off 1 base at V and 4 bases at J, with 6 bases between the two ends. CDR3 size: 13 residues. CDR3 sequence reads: CASSLRAYNEQFF. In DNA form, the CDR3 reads TGCGCCAGCAGCTTGAGGGCTTACAATGAGCAGTTCTTC.

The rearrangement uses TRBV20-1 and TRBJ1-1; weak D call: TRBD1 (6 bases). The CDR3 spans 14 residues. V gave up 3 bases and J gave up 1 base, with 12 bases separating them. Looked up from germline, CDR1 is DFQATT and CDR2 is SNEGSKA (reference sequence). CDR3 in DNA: TGCAGTGCTAGCCATCCACAGGGGAACACTGAAGCTTTCTTT. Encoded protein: CSASHPQGNTEAFF.

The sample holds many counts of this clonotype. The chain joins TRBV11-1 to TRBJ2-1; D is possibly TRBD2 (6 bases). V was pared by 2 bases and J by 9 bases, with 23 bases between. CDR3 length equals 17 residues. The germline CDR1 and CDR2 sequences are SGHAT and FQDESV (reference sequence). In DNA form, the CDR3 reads TGTGCCAGCAGCTTACGGCGGGACCGACCCTTTCTGGGTGAGCAGTTCTTC. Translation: CASSLRRDRPFLGEQFF.

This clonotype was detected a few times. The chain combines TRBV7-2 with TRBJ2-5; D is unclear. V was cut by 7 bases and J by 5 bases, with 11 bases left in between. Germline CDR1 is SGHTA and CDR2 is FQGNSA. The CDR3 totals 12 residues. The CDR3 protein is CASNSPRETQYF. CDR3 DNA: TGTGCCAGCAACTCTCCCCGGGAGACCCAGTACTTC.

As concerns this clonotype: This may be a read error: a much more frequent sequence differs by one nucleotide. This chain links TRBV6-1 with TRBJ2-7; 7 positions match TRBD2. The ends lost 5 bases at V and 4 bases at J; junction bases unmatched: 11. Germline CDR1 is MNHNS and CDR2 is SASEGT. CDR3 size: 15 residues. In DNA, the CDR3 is TGTGCCAGCAGTCCACCTCGCGGGAGTCGGTACGAGCAGTACTTC. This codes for CASSPPRGSRYEQYF.

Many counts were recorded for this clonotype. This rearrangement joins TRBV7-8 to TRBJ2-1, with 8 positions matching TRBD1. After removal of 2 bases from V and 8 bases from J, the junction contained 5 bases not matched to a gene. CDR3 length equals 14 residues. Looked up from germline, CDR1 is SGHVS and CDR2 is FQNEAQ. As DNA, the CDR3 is TGTGCCAGCAGCTTATCGGACAGGGCGCATGAGCAGTTCTTC. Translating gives CASSLSDRAHEQFF.

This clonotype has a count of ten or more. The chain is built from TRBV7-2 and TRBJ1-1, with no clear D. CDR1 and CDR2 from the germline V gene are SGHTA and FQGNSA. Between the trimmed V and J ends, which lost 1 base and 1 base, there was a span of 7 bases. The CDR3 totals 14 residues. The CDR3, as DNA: TGTGCCAGCAGCTTAGAGCAGCGGAACACTGAAGCTTTCTTT. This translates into CASSLEQRNTEAFF.